These 22 T cell receptor beta chains share one sample of origin, sequenced in a study of CD8 T cells in ankylosing spondylitis. TCRdb independently ran MiXCR on the 5' RACE reads; one entry per CDR3 protein. The data show 300,000 to 350,000 distinct CDR3 sequences, around 21% seen once. Sequences were obtained from blood, either unsorted or a sorted T cell fraction (not recorded which). The source is a female donor with ankylosing spondylitis or in good health (not recorded which).

Ten or more counts support this clonotype. V gene TRBV10-3 combines with J gene TRBJ2-2; weak D call: TRBD2 (5 bases). The CDR3 extends over 14 amino acids. Germline values: CDR1 ENHRY, CDR2 SYGVKD. V was cut by 2 bases and J by 4 bases, with 8 bases left in between. The CDR3 here is CAISERDTTGELFF. CDR3 nucleotide sequence: TGTGCCATCAGTGAGCGGGATACCACCGGGGAGCTGTTTTTT.

This clonotype came up once. This chain links TRBV9 with TRBJ1-1; TRBD1 aligns across 7 bases. V shed 3 bases and J 7 bases; nucleotides not matched to a gene: 6. CDR1 is SGDLS, CDR2 YYNGEE, per germline. The CDR3 is 13 amino acids. For the CDR3, the DNA is TGTGCCAGCAGCGAGAGGGACAGAGGTGAAGCTTTCTTT. Its protein product is CASSERDRGEAFF.

The gene calls are TRBV6-6 and TRBJ1-1; D is unclear. CDR1 and CDR2 from the germline V gene are MNHNY and SVGAGI (reference sequence). Trimming left V 0 bases short and J 6 bases short, with 8 bases between. This CDR3 contains 13 residues. CDR3 sequence (DNA): TGTGCCAGCAGTTACTCGCGGGTAGCTGAAGCTTTCTTT. Encoded protein: CASSYSRVAEAFF.

The V and J genes are TRBV24-1 and TRBJ2-7; maybe TRBD1 (6 bases). The germline gives CDR1 KGHDR, CDR2 SFDVKD. The CDR3 covers 12 residues. V was shortened by 9 bases and J by 2 bases, with 10 bases between the two germline ends. In DNA, the CDR3 is TGTGCCACCTCCCGGGACACCTACGAGCAGTACTTC. It yields the protein CATSRDTYEQYF.

V gene TRBV29-1 combines with J gene TRBJ1-2; possible D gene TRBD1, 5 bases. V was pared by 3 bases and J by 7 bases, with 9 bases between. There are 11 residues in the CDR3. The germline CDR1 and CDR2 sequences are SQVTM and ANQGSEA. The CDR3 nucleotides are TGCAGCGTTGACAGGGCGGGTGGCTACACCTTC. Its translation: CSVDRAGGYTF.

V gene TRBV9 combines with J gene TRBJ2-4, with D unresolved. The CDR3 is 14 residues long. Germline V gene lookup returns CDR1 SGDLS and CDR2 YYNGEE. Trimming removed 3 bases from V and 8 bases from J, with 15 bases in between. CDR3 in DNA: TGTGCCAGCAGCGCCCTTTGGGGTGAGGACATTCAGTACTTC. This sequence encodes CASSALWGEDIQYF.

The rearrangement uses TRBV7-8 and TRBJ2-1; D remains ambiguous. V was cut by 5 bases and J by 9 bases, with 8 bases left in between. Germline values: CDR1 SGHVS, CDR2 FQNEAQ. CDR3 length: 11 residues. CDR3 loop: CASSKRSEQFF. The CDR3 nucleotides read TGTGCCAGCAGCAAAAGGTCTGAGCAGTTCTTC.

Ten or more counts support this clonotype. The V gene is TRBV10-2, the J gene TRBJ2-7, with 8 bases aligning to TRBD1. CDR1 is WSHSY and CDR2 is SAAADI in the germline V gene. Losses at the gene ends were 5 bases for V and 6 bases for J; bases not matched to a gene: 6. The CDR3 is made up of 13 amino acids. In DNA form, the CDR3 reads TGCGCCAGCAGTCTCCTGGACAGGGTCGAGCAGTACTTC. Translation gives CASSLLDRVEQYF.

The sample holds a few counts of this clonotype. The chain uses TRBV20-1 and TRBJ2-1; 9 bases line up with TRBD2. Germline trimming cut 2 bases from V and 6 bases from J; bases unmatched to any gene: 5. The germline gives CDR1 DFQATT, CDR2 SNEGSKA (reference sequence). CDR3 length equals 14 residues. The CDR3 sequence is CSARLAGLVNEQFF. In nucleotides, the CDR3 is TGCAGTGCTAGACTAGCGGGATTGGTCAATGAGCAGTTCTTC.

This clonotype has at least ten counts. CDR3 protein: CSARAPLQAEAFF. CDR3 nucleotide sequence: TGCAGTGCTAGAGCCCCCCTTCAAGCTGAAGCTTTCTTT. The chain combines TRBV20-1 with TRBJ1-1; D is uncertain. CDR3 length: 13 amino acids. V lost 1 base to trimming and J lost 6 bases, with 12 bases between them. Germline CDR1 DFQATT, CDR2 SNEGSKA (reference sequence).

This clonotype appeared many times. The genes are TRBV20-1 and TRBJ1-6; 8 bases are shared with TRBD1. The germline CDR1 and CDR2 sequences are DFQATT and SNEGSKA (reference sequence). The CDR3 has 16 amino acids. Trimming took 0 bases from V and 1 from J; bases not matched to a gene: 2. CDR3 sequence reads: CSARDWTGSYNSPLHF. The CDR3 coding sequence is TGCAGTGCTAGAGATTGGACAGGGTCCTATAATTCACCCCTCCACTTT.

This chain connects TRBV7-9 to TRBJ2-5; 7 bases fit TRBD1. Trimming removed 0 bases from V and 5 bases from J; junction bases left unmatched: 9. The CDR3 has 16 residues. Germline loops: CDR1 SEHNR, CDR2 FQNEAQ (reference sequence). The CDR3 nucleotides are TGTGCCAGCAGCTTAGCAGACAGGGCCTACGCCGAGACCCAGTACTTC. Its translation: CASSLADRAYAETQYF.

The rearrangement joins TRBV6-1 to TRBJ2-3, with 9 nucleotides matching TRBD1. J gave up 3 bases and V 7 bases, and 8 bases lay outside the gene matches. From germline, CDR1 is MNHNS and CDR2 SASEGT. The CDR3 contains 15 residues. CDR3 amino acids: CASTADRGETDTQYF. In nucleotides, the CDR3 is TGTGCCAGCACCGCGGACAGGGGTGAGACAGATACGCAGTATTTT.

This clonotype was found a few times. The junction departs from germline at one end; a sequencing error may be responsible. The chain is built from TRBV7-7 and TRBJ2-5, with 8 bases lining up with TRBD1. CDR1 is SSHAT and CDR2 is FNYEAQ in the germline V gene (reference sequence). CDR3 length: 15 residues. CDR3 nucleotides: TGTGCTAGCAGCTCGCGGACAGGGCGAGGAGAGACCCAGTACTTC. Amino acid sequence: CASSSRTGRGETQYF.

The chain links TRBV15 to TRBJ2-5, with 8 bases aligning to TRBD2. The V and J ends lost 1 base and 7 bases, in that order; junction bases with no gene match: 2. There are 13 residues in the CDR3. CDR1 is LNHNV and CDR2 is YYDKDF in the germline V gene (reference sequence). The CDR3 bases are TGTGCCACCAGCAGAGGGCTAGCGGGGACCCAGTACTTC. Protein product: CATSRGLAGTQYF.

The chain uses TRBV4-3 and TRBJ2-1, with 9 bases lining up with TRBD2. CDR3 length: 16 residues. The junction had 9 bases not matched to a gene; V was cut back by 1 base and J by 8 bases. Germline lookup yields CDR1 LGHNA and CDR2 YSLEER. CDR3 protein: CASSQGGRAGIDEQFF. The DNA for the CDR3 is TGCGCCAGCAGCCAAGGCGGGAGGGCCGGGATCGATGAGCAGTTCTTC.

The rearrangement uses TRBV4-3 and TRBJ2-7, with D possibly being TRBD2 (6 bases). The CDR3 has 15 amino acids. Germline CDR1 is LGHNA and CDR2 is YSLEER. V gave up 4 bases and J gave up 5 bases, with 18 bases separating them. The CDR3 spells CASSRGLGLKNEQYF. CDR3 DNA sequence: TGCGCCAGCAGCCGGGGACTGGGCCTGAAGAACGAGCAGTACTTC.

As DNA, the CDR3 is TGTGCCAGCAGTGAAGCCCGCGAGCTGGGCTACACCTTC. Its protein product is CASSEARELGYTF. The chain is built from TRBV6-1 and TRBJ1-2; D not certain. Germline V CDR1 and CDR2: MNHNS, SASEGT. The ends were cut back, 0 bases at V and 8 bases at J, with 10 bases in the middle. The CDR3 runs to 13 residues.

This chain uses TRBV12-3 or TRBV12-4 with TRBJ1-1; tentatively, D is TRBD1 (6 bases). The germline V and J ends were trimmed by 6 bases and 1 base, with 15 bases remaining between them. The CDR3 consists of 15 residues. In DNA, the CDR3 is TGTGCCAGCAGCCTAGGGGGGGCACCGAACACTGAAGCTTTCTTT. This sequence encodes CASSLGGAPNTEAFF.

This chain joins TRBV20-1 and TRBJ1-1; TRBD1 is a possible D gene (5 bases). Germline CDR1 DFQATT, CDR2 SNEGSKA (reference sequence). Trimming took off 1 base at V and 11 bases at J, with 14 bases between the two ends. CDR3 length equals 12 residues. CDR3 sequence: CSARGGPRRAFF. For the CDR3, the DNA is TGCAGTGCTAGAGGGGGACCTAGAAGGGCTTTCTTT.

The chain couples TRBV18 to TRBJ1-2; 7 bases agree with TRBD1. This CDR3 contains 14 residues. The germline V gene encodes CDR1 KGHSH and CDR2 LQKENI. With 3 bases clipped from V and 0 bases from J, the junction kept 1 base outside the gene matches. CDR3 bases: TGTGCCAGCTCACCGGGACAGACTAACTATGGCTACACCTTC. Its translation is CASSPGQTNYGYTF.

The V gene is TRBV7-2, the J gene TRBJ2-1, with D uncertain. Trimming stripped 5 bases from V and 3 bases from J, with 17 bases between. The CDR3 loop spans 16 amino acids. Germline V gene sequence: CDR1 SGHTA, CDR2 FQGNSA. The CDR3 DNA is TGTGCCAGCAGCCGTCGTGGTACCGAGCACTACAATGAGCAGTTCTTC. Its translation: CASSRRGTEHYNEQFF.